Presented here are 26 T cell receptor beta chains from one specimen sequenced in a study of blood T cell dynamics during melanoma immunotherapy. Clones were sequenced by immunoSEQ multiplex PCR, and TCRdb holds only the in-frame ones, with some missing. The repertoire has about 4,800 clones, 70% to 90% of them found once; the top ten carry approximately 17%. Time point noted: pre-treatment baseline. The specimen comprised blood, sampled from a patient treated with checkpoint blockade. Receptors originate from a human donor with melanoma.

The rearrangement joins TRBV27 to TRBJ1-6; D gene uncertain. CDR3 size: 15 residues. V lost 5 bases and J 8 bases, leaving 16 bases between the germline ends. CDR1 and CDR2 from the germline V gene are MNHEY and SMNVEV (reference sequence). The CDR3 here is CASSPDMDPDSPLHF. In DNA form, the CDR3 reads TGTGCCAGCAGTCCAGACATGGATCCCGATTCACCCCTCCACTTT.

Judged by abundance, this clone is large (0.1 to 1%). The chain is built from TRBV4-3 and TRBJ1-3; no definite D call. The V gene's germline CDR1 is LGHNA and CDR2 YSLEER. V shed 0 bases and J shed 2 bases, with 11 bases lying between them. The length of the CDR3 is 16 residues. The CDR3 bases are TGCGCCAGCAGCCAAGATCGATTCGGTGCTGGAAACACCATATATTTT. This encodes CASSQDRFGAGNTIYF.

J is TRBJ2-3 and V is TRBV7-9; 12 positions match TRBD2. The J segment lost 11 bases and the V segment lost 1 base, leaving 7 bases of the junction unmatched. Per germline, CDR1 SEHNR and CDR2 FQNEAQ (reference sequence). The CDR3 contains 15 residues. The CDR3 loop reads CASSLGTSGVVRQYF. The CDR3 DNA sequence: TGTGCCAGCAGCTTAGGGACTAGCGGGGTCGTGAGGCAGTATTTT.

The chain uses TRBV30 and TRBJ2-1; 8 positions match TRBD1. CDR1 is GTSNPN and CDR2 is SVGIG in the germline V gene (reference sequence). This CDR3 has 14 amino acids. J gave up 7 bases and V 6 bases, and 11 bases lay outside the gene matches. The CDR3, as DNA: TGTGCCTGCCCCCAGGGGGCAACGGAGAATGAGCAGTTCTTC. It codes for CACPQGATENEQFF.

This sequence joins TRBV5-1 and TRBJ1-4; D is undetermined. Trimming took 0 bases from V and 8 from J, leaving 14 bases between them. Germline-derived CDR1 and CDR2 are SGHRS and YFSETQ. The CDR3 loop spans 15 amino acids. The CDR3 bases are TGCGCCAGCAGCTTGGAAGTCGGGTTTAGCGAAAAACTGTTTTTT. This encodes CASSLEVGFSEKLFF.

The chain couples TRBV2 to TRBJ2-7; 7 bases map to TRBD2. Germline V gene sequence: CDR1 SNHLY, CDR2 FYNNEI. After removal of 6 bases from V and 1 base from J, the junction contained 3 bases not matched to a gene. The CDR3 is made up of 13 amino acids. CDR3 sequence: CASSLAVSYEQYF. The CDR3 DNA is TGTGCCAGCAGCCTAGCGGTGTCCTACGAGCAGTACTTC. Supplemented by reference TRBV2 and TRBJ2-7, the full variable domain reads EPEVTQTPSHQVTQMGQEVILRCVPISNHLYFYWYRQILGQKVEFLVSFYNNEISEKSEIFDDQFSVERPDGSNFTLKIRSTKLEDSAMYFCASSLAVSYEQYFGPGTRLTVT.

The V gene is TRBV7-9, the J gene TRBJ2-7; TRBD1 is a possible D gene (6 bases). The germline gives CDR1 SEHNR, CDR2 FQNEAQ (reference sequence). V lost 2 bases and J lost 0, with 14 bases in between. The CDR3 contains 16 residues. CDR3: CASSLTQGPYSYEQYF. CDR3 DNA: TGTGCCAGCAGCTTAACCCAGGGGCCATACTCCTACGAGCAGTACTTC.

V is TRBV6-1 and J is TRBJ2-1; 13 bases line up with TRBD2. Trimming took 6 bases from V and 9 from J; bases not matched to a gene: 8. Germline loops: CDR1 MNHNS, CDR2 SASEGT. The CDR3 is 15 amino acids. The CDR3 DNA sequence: TGTGCCAGCAGGGGGACTAGCGGGGCGGCGGGTGAGCAGTTCTTC. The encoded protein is CASRGTSGAAGEQFF.

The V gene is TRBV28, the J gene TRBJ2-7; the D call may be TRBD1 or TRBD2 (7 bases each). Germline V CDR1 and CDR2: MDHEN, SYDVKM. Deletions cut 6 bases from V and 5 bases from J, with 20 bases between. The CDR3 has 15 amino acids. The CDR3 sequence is CASSQGGGGWDEQYF. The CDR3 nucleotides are TGTGCCAGCAGCCAGGGAGGGGGCGGATGGGACGAGCAGTACTTC.

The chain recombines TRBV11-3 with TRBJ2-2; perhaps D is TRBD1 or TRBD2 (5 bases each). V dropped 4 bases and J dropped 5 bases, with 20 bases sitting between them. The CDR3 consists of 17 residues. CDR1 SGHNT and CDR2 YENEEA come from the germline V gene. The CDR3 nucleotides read TGTGCCAGCAGCTCCCCCCGGGATAGGGGCGTGACCGGGGAGCTGTTTTTT. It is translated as CASSSPRDRGVTGELFF. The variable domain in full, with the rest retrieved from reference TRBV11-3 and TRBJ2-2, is EAGVVQSPRYKIIEKKQPVAFWCNPISGHNTLYWYLQNLGQGPELLIRYENEEAVDDSQLPKDRFSAERLKGVDSTLKIQPAELGDSAVYLCASSSPRDRGVTGELFFGEGSRLTVL.

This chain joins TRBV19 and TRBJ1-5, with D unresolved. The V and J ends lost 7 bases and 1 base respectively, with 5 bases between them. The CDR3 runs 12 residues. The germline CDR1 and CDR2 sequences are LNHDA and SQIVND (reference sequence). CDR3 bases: TGTGCCAGTACTGACAGCAATCAGCCCCAGCATTTT. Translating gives CASTDSNQPQHF.

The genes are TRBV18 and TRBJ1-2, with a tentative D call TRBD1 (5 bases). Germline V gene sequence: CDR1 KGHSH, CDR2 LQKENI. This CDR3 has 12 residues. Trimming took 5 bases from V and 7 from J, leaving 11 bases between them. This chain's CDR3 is CASSSAGGGYTF. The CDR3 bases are TGTGCCAGCTCATCCGCCGGGGGTGGCTACACCTTC.

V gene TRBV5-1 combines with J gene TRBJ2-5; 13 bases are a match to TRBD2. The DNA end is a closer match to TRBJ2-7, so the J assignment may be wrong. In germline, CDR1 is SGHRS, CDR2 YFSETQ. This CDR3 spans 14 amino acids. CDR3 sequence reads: CASRGTSGNSEQYF. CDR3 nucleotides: TGCGCCAGCCGGGGGACTAGCGGGAATAGCGAGCAGTACTTC.

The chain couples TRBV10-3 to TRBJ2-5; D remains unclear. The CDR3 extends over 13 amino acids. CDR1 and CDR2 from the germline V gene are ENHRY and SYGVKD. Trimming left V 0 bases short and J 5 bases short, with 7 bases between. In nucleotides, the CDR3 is TGTGCCATCAGTGAGTCGTCAAGGGAGACCCAGTACTTC. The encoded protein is CAISESSRETQYF.

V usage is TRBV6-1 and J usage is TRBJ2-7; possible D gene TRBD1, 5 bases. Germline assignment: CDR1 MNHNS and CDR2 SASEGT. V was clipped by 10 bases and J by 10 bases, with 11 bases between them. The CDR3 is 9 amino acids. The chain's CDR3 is CANPGIQYF. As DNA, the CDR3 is TGTGCCAACCCAGGGATACAGTACTTC.

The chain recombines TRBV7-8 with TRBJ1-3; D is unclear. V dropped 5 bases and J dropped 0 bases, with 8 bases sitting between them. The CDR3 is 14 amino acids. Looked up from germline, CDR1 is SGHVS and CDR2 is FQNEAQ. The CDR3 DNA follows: TGTGCCAGCAGCAACCGTGGCTCTGGAAACACCATATATTTT. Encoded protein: CASSNRGSGNTIYF.

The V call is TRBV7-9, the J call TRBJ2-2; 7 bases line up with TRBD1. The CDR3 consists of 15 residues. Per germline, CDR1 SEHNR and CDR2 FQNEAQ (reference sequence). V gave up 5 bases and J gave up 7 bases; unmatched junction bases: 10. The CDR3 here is CASSLRTGLGGELFF. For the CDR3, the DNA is TGTGCCAGCAGCCTAAGGACAGGTCTAGGCGGGGAGCTGTTTTTT.

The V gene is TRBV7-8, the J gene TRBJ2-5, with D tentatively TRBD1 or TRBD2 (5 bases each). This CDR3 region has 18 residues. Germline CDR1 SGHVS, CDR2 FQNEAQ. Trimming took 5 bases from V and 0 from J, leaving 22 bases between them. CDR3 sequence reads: CASSLPPDRGEYQETQYF. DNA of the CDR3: TGTGCCAGCAGCCTGCCACCCGACCGAGGGGAGTACCAAGAGACCCAGTACTTC.

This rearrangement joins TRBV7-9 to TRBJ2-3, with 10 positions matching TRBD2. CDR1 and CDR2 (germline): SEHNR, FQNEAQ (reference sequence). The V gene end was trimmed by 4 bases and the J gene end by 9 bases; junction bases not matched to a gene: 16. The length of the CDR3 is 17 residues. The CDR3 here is CASSSLRLAGTDRTQYF. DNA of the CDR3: TGTGCCAGCAGCTCGTTACGACTAGCGGGCACCGATCGGACGCAGTATTTT.

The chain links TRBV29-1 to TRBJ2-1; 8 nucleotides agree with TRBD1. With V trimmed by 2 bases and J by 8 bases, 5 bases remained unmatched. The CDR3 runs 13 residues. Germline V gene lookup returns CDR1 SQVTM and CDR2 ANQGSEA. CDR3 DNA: TGCAGCGTTGAAACCGACAGGGGTGATGAGCAGTTCTTC. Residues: CSVETDRGDEQFF.

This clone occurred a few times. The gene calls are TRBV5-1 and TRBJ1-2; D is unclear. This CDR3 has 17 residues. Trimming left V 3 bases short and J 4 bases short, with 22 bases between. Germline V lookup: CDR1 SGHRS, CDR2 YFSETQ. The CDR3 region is CASSSSPNEDYLYGYTF. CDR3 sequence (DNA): TGCGCCAGCAGCTCTTCCCCCAATGAGGATTATCTCTATGGCTACACCTTC.

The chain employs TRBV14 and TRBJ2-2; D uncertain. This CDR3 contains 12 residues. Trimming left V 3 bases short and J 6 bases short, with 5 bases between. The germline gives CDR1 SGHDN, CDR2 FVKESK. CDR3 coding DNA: TGTGCCAGCAGCCATGGAGCCGGGGAGCTGTTTTTT. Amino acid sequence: CASSHGAGELFF. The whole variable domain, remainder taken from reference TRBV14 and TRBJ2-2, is EAGVTQFPSHSVIEKGQTVTLRCDPISGHDNLYWYRRVMGKEIKFLLHFVKESKQDESGMPNNRFLAERTGGTYSTLKVQPAELEDSGVYFCASSHGAGELFFGEGSRLTVL.

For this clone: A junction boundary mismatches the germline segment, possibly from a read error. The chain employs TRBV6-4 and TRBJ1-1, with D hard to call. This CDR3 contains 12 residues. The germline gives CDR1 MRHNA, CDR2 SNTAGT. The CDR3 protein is CASGGPNAEAFF. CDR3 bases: TGTGCCAGCGGCGGGCCGAACGCTGAAGCTTTCTTT.

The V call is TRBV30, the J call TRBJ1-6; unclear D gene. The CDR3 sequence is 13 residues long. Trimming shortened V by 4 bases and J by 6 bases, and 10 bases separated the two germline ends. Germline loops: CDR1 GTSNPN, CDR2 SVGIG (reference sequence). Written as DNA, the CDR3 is TGTGCCTGGACTAGGGATGGTAATTCACCCCTCCACTTT. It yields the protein CAWTRDGNSPLHF.

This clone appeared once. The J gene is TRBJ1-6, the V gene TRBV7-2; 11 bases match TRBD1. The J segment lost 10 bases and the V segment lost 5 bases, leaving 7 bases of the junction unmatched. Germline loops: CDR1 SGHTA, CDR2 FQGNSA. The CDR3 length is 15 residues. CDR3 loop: CASSVSGTGGSPLHF. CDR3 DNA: TGTGCCAGCAGCGTGTCCGGGACAGGGGGATCACCCCTCCACTTT.

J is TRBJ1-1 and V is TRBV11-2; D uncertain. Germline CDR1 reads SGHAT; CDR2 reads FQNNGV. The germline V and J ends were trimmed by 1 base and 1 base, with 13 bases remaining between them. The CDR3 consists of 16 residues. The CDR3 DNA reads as TGTGCCAGCAGCTTAGGTATCCGGGGAAGGAACACTGAAGCTTTCTTT. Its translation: CASSLGIRGRNTEAFF.